Sequencing of this T cell receptor beta chain was carried out in a study of cytotoxic CD8 clonotypes in ibrutinib-treated CLL. Study as a whole: After a median of around 70 months, roughly 14 patients stayed remitted and some 12 progressed; responses had been partial in some 25 and complete in 2. Response sampling took place at median 12 months of treatment, range 6 to 36. General study findings and limits: An increase in clonality occurred at ibrutinib response, followed by a return toward baseline at progression.

TCRdb's table, derived via immunoSEQ multiplex PCR, lists solely in-frame clones and lacks some. This table holds roughly 51,000 clones, approximately 50% found once. The CDR3 has 14 residues. The germline V gene encodes CDR1 SGHDT and CDR2 YYEEEE. V shed 0 bases, J shed 4 bases, and the junction held 4 bases outside the gene matches. Notes on this clone: No antigen is known for it.

This chain uses TRBV5-6 with TRBJ2-7; 7 bases align to TRBD2. This receptor was obtained from a human donor with chronic lymphocytic leukemia. The specimen was PBMCs, collected after 12 months of ibrutinib treatment. CDR3 amino acids: CASSLGEGWYEQYF. The CDR3 bases are TGTGCCAGCAGCTTGGGGGAGGGCTGGTACGAGCAGTACTTC.